The clone carrying this T cell receptor beta chain has a handful of counts. Its antigen is unidentified. Relying on iRepertoire HTBI primers and Arm-PCR of CDR3 regions, the team built TCR beta libraries. MiXCR, applied by TCRdb to the multiplex PCR reads, yields one record per CDR3 protein. The sample shows over 350,000 distinct CDR3 sequences, around 20% of them seen only once. Trimming removed 1 base at V and 6 bases at J, with 9 bases between. CDR1 LGHDT and CDR2 YNNKEL come from the germline V gene (reference sequence). This CDR3 contains 14 residues. Noted time point: persistent/refractory GD, antithyroid drugs over 5 years with positive TRAb. RNA isolated from PBMCs was used to make the TCR library. The patients included were those that came from an endocrinology department in Xi'an, China. This specimen comes from a study of regulatory T cells in long-lasting Graves disease. Study-level findings and limits: Peripheral blood, not thyroid tissue, was the sole material studied. The study found TRBV28, TRBJ1-2 and TRBJ2-5 favored in persistent disease.

This TCR was sampled from a female donor with Graves disease. The material was peripheral blood mononuclear cells (PBMCs), obtained when the disease was refractory, from a patient treated with antithyroid drugs. The chain links TRBV3-1 to TRBJ2-2; D remains unclear. The CDR3 DNA follows: TGTGCCAGCAGCCAAGCCTCCCTCGCCGGGGAGCTGTTTTTT. Residues: CASSQASLAGELFF.